This T cell receptor beta chain was sequenced during a study of blood T cell repertoires in COVID-19. Study-level background: Sites across the United States, Italy and Spain contributed samples from acute and convalescent COVID-19. Sample material is recorded as cDNA or gDNA derived from T cells, B-cell-depleted T cells, or PBMCs.

CDR1 GTSNPN and CDR2 SVGIG come from the germline V gene (reference sequence). The CDR3 consists of 12 residues. V lost 0 bases and J lost 8, with 7 bases in between. Per the original data handling: Estimation of nucleated cell counts relied on the amplification of reference gene primers. The repertoire was sequenced with immunoSEQ multiplex PCR; TCRdb's copy has only in-frame clones and lacks some. V and J calls and clone size are those listed in that table; D and trimming were worked out from the DNA. The data show some 64,000 clones, approximately 80% seen once. This TCR was sampled from an elderly man with active or convalescent COVID-19. The rearrangement uses TRBV30 and TRBJ1-4; tentative D call: TRBD1 (6 bases). Sequencing used peripheral blood. The CDR3 sequence is CAWSVRGEKLFF. DNA for the CDR3: TGTGCCTGGAGTGTGAGGGGGGAAAAACTGTTTTTT.